Detailed here is one TCR beta chain. Its antigen is not identified. This sample was included in a study of cytomegalovirus exposure and HLA in healthy donors. Findings and caveats of the study: Usually a TCR sequence was rare, but some public TCRs were found in many donors. Reportedly, fewer N-insertions than the approximately 600-donor mean appeared in an Asian-associated ancestry cluster in a later analysis. Accurate prediction of most subjects' HLA-A and HLA-B alleles from TCR beta sequences was reported.

The CDR3 totals 13 residues. The J segment lost 4 bases and the V segment lost 8 bases, leaving 8 bases of the junction unmatched. Germline loops: CDR1 LNHDA, CDR2 SQIVND (reference sequence). 60 Vbeta and 13 Jbeta primers were used in PCR. Clones were sequenced by immunoSEQ multiplex PCR, and TCRdb holds only the in-frame ones, with some missing. Among fewer than 130,000 clones listed, around two thirds were seen once. These donors counted as nominally healthy when sampled, but unrecorded immune exposures were likely. The chain recombines TRBV19 with TRBJ2-7, with 7 bases identical to TRBD2. The receptor's source is a man younger than 45 in good health and CMV-seropositive. Sequenced: PBMCs. CDR3 region: CASSLGGLYEQYF. DNA of the CDR3: TGTGCCAGTTCTCTGGGGGGGTTGTACGAGCAGTACTTC. Full variable domain (outside the CDR3, taken from reference TRBV19 and TRBJ2-7): DGGITQSPKYLFRKEGQNVTLSCEQNLNHDAMYWYRQDPGQGLRLIYYSQIVNDFQKGDIAEGYSVSREKKESFPLTVTSAQKNPTAFYLCASSLGGLYEQYFGPGTRLTVT.